What follows are 4 T cell receptor beta chains derived from one specimen sequenced in a study of blood T cell repertoires in COVID-19. Sequenced by immunoSEQ multiplex PCR; TCRdb stores in-frame clones only, minus some. Among approximately 77,000 clones listed, approximately 85% were seen once. The sequencing input was peripheral blood. These receptors all stem from a man aged 45-65 years with COVID-19, enrolled during active disease.

J is TRBJ2-5 and V is TRBV20-1; 7 bases are shared with TRBD2. The length of the CDR3 is 17 residues. The V gene end was trimmed by 3 bases and the J gene end by 2 bases; junction bases not matched to a gene: 15. Looked up from germline, CDR1 is DFQATT and CDR2 is SNEGSKA (reference sequence). Here the CDR3 DNA reads TGCAGTGCTAGTGAACTAGCGCAGCGTACGTGGCAAGAGACCCAGTACTTC. Translation: CSASELAQRTWQETQYF.

The chain carries TRBV6-5 and TRBJ2-1; 8 bases are a match to TRBD1. The germline gives CDR1 MNHEY, CDR2 SVGAGI. The CDR3 covers 15 residues. V lost 7 bases, J lost 6 bases, and 11 bases stayed unmatched. The DNA of the CDR3 is TGTGCCAGCACCCAGGGGGCGGAGGGGGGCAATGAGCAGTTCTTC. This sequence encodes CASTQGAEGGNEQFF.

This chain uses TRBV20-1 with TRBJ2-5; D perhaps matches TRBD2 (5 bases). The CDR3 runs to 11 residues. Trimming took 6 bases from V and 9 from J, leaving 14 bases between them. Per germline, CDR1 DFQATT and CDR2 SNEGSKA (reference sequence). CDR3 bases: TGCAGTGCCGGAAGGTCCGGGGCCCAGTACTTC. Protein: CSAGRSGAQYF.

The table lists this clone with a few counts. J is TRBJ2-1 and V is TRBV30, with 8 nucleotides matching TRBD1. This CDR3 is built from 17 residues. Germline V gene lookup returns CDR1 GTSNPN and CDR2 SVGIG (reference sequence). With V trimmed by 1 base and J by 0 bases, 8 bases remained unmatched. In DNA, the CDR3 is TGTGCCTGGAGTGCACAGGGGACAGGTAGCTCCTACAATGAGCAGTTCTTC. It specifies CAWSAQGTGSSYNEQFF.